This T cell receptor (beta chain) came from a study of OX40 agonist ivuxolimab in advanced cancers. The germline gives CDR1 LNHNV, CDR2 YYDKDF (reference sequence). The CDR3 is 14 amino acids. V was cut by 5 bases and J by 3 bases, with 11 bases left in between. Some clones are missing from TCRdb's copy, which holds only in-frame ones; the method was immunoSEQ multiplex PCR. The sample lists around 85,000 clones, 75% to 95% occurring once. This material consisted of CD4+ or CD8+ T cells sorted from blood, taken in a trial of the OX40 agonist ivuxolimab. The receptor comes from an adult with an advanced solid tumor such as melanoma, head and neck, liver or kidney cancer. The rearrangement uses TRBV15 and TRBJ2-1; no clear D. CDR3 nucleotides: TGTGCCACCAGCTACACGACTGGCTACAATGAGCAGTTCTTC. Protein product: CATSYTTGYNEQFF.